This TCR beta chain was obtained from a study of CD8+ T cells in alopecia areata. About the study: The percentage of affected scalp area served as the score of severity for treated patients. Study-wide results and limits: It was lesional scalp, especially alopecia totalis/universalis, that showed higher clonality than normal scalp.

Treatment of the sample: oral pan-JAK inhibitor, 5-10 mg twice daily. This clone occurred once. The antigen remains unidentified. The CDR3 loop spans 14 amino acids. The ends were cut back, 4 bases at V and 5 bases at J, with 15 bases in the middle. CDR1 and CDR2 from the germline V gene are SGHRS and YFSETQ. It was cDNA, reverse transcribed from extracted RNA, that served as the sequencing template. Profiled with immunoSEQ multiplex PCR; TCRdb holds only in-frame clones, not every one. The table shows 150,000 to 200,000 clones, with less than 70% occurring only once. The material was CD4+ T cells sorted from blood, obtained between weeks 47 and 50, from a patient treated with tofacitinib. The V and J genes are TRBV5-1 and TRBJ1-2; D remains unclear. This receptor was identified in a human donor with alopecia areata. The CDR3 protein is CASSPLTTDYGYTF. DNA of the CDR3: TGCGCCAGCAGCCCATTGACCACCGATTATGGCTACACCTTC.